The 7 T cell receptor beta chains below all came from one sample that was sequenced in a study of shared clonotypes between healthy human individuals. The assay was immunoSEQ multiplex PCR, and TCRdb's table has in-frame clones only and misses some. The sample contains 2,500,000 or so clones, just under 95% of which appear only once. The sample comprised naive CD4+ T cells from PBMCs. Subset denoted: CD45RA+ positively selected. These TCRs come from a young man in good health. Some clones in this sample may be carry-over from other donors' samples.

DNA of the CDR3: TGTGCCAGCAGCTTAGGTCGGATTAGCACAGATACGCAGTATTTT. The encoded protein is CASSLGRISTDTQYF. The chain couples TRBV7-8 to TRBJ2-3; D is unresolved. The CDR3 is 15 residues long. The V end was cut by 1 base, the J end by 0 bases, with 8 bases between. In germline, CDR1 is SGHVS, CDR2 FQNEAQ.

This chain uses TRBV7-2 with TRBJ1-4; 7 bases are a match to TRBD1. Germline V lookup: CDR1 SGHTA, CDR2 FQGNSA. V was clipped by 5 bases and J by 7 bases; unmatched bases: 10. The CDR3 has 15 amino acids. CDR3 amino acids: CASSPRTGAAEKLFF. DNA of the CDR3: TGTGCCAGCAGCCCACGGACAGGAGCGGCTGAAAAACTGTTTTTT.

The V call is TRBV15, the J call TRBJ2-7, with D perhaps matching TRBD2 (6 bases). The germline V and J ends were trimmed by 5 bases and 1 base, with 18 bases remaining between them. Germline CDR1 and CDR2: LNHNV and YYDKDF (reference sequence). The CDR3 is 16 amino acids. CDR3 amino acids: CATSPGTSSESYEQYF. The CDR3 DNA reads as TGTGCCACCAGCCCAGGTACTAGCTCGGAATCCTACGAGCAGTACTTC.

The chain uses TRBV5-8 and TRBJ2-2; 10 bases fit TRBD1. The CDR3 is 15 amino acids. In germline, CDR1 is SGHTS, CDR2 YDEGEE. With 5 bases clipped from V and 5 bases from J, the junction kept 6 bases outside the gene matches. CDR3 protein: CASRRQGAGTGELFF. CDR3 in DNA: TGTGCCAGCAGAAGACAGGGGGCAGGAACCGGGGAGCTGTTTTTT.

This chain's CDR3 is CASSPSGYSYEQYF. DNA of the CDR3: TGCGCCAGCAGTCCTAGCGGGTACTCCTACGAGCAGTACTTC. The rearrangement uses TRBV4-3 and TRBJ2-5; 8 nucleotides agree with TRBD2. Gene TRBJ2-7 matches the end of the DNA better, so the J call may be wrong. The CDR3 length is 14 residues. CDR1 is LGHNA and CDR2 is YSLEER in the germline V gene.

The rearrangement joins TRBV7-2 to TRBJ2-3; D unresolved. The CDR3 contains 15 residues. Trimming left V 0 bases short and J 2 bases short, with 9 bases between. The germline V gene encodes CDR1 SGHTA and CDR2 FQGNSA. The CDR3 sequence is CASSLAVDFTDTQYF. CDR3 DNA: TGTGCCAGCAGCTTAGCGGTGGATTTCACAGATACGCAGTATTTT.

V and J are TRBV5-5 and TRBJ1-5; 9 bases agree with TRBD1. The V gene end was trimmed by 0 bases and the J gene end by 5 bases; junction bases not matched to a gene: 6. The CDR3 has 16 amino acids. Germline V CDR1 and CDR2: SGHKS, YYEKEE (reference sequence). The DNA for the CDR3 is TGTGCCAGCAGCTTGGGTCTGGACAGGGGCGATCAGCCCCAGCATTTT. Encoded protein: CASSLGLDRGDQPQHF.